This T cell receptor beta chain was recorded in a study of T cell changes during pregnancy in multiple sclerosis. The protocol was immunoSEQ multiplex PCR, while the TCRdb copy is restricted to in-frame clones and leaves out a portion. The sample lists about 55,000 clones; around 94% were seen once. The CDR3 runs to 16 residues. The V segment lost 5 bases and the J segment 4 bases; nucleotides outside the gene matches: 5. Germline CDR1 reads PRHDT; CDR2 reads FYEKMQ (reference sequence). J is TRBJ2-2 and V is TRBV13, with 12 bases identical to TRBD2. This TCR was recovered from a female donor with multiple sclerosis, enrolled in a pregnancy study. The sample here was CD8+ T cells from peripheral blood mononuclear cells, taken in the third trimester of pregnancy. The CDR3 DNA reads as TGTGCCAGCAGCCCCTCTAGCGGGAGGGTCACCGGGGAGCTGTTTTTT. Translation gives CASSPSSGRVTGELFF.